The source of this T cell receptor beta chain is a study of beta chain features in type 1 diabetes. For the study at large: Patients and healthy donors were similar in age, gender and cell yields.

TCRB transcripts that were expressed got sequenced, as all of the isolated RNA had been reverse transcribed. Clones were sequenced by immunoSEQ multiplex PCR, and TCRdb holds only the in-frame ones, with some missing. The table has more than 550,000 clones, about an eighth seen once; the top ten hold approximately 0.042%. The CDR3 loop spans 13 amino acids. Trimming left V 5 bases short and J 1 base short, with 8 bases between. Germline values: CDR1 MDHEN, CDR2 SYDVKM. Blood was collected once per donor into heparin, averaging approximately 110 mL. Broader study findings: Individuals with type 1 diabetes displayed fewer insertions and more deletions at VDJ junctions. Cells expressing TCR highly could be over-represented by cDNA sequencing. The study found moderately but significantly shorter TCRB CDR3s in all four CD4+ subsets of Type 1 diabetes patients.

The sample holds a few counts of this clone. Antigen: not known. The clonotype was recovered from a man between 18 and 29 years old with type 1 diabetes. The gene calls are TRBV28 and TRBJ1-1; D not certain. Sample: naive CD4+ T cells from blood. Written as DNA, the CDR3 is TGTGCCAGCAGTCCTCACAAGAACACTGAAGCTTTCTTT. Amino acid sequence: CASSPHKNTEAFF.